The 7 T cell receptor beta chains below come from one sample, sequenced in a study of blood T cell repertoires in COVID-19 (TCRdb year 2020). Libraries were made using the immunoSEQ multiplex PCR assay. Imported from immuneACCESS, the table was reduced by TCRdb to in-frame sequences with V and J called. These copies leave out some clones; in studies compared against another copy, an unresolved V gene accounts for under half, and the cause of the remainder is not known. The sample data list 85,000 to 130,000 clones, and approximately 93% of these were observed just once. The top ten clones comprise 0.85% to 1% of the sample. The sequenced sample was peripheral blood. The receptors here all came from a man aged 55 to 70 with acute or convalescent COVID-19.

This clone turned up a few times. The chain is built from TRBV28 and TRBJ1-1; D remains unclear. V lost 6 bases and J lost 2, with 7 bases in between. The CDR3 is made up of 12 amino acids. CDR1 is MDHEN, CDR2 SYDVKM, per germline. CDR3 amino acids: CASRLINTEAFF. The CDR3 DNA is TGTGCCAGCAGACTGATTAACACTGAAGCTTTCTTT.

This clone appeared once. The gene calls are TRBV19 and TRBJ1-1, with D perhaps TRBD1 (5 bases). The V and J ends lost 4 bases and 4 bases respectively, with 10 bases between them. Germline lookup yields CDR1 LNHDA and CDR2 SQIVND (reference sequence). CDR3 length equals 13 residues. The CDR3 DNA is TGTGCCAGTAGTACCACAAGGGGCACTGAAGCTTTCTTT. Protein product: CASSTTRGTEAFF. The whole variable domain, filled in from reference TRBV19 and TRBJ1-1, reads DGGITQSPKYLFRKEGQNVTLSCEQNLNHDAMYWYRQDPGQGLRLIYYSQIVNDFQKGDIAEGYSVSREKKESFPLTVTSAQKNPTAFYLCASSTTRGTEAFFGQGTRLTVV.

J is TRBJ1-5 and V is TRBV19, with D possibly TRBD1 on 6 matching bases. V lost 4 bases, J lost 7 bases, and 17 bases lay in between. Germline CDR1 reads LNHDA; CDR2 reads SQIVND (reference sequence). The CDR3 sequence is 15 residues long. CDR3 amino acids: CASSTGTGPGQPQHF. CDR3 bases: TGTGCCAGTAGTACCGGAACAGGGCCTGGGCAGCCCCAGCATTTT.

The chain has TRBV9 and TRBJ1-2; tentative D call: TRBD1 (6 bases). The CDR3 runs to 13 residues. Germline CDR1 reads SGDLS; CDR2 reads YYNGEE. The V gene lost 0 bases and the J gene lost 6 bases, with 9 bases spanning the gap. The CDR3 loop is CASSVVGGHGYTF. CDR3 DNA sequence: TGTGCCAGCAGCGTAGTAGGGGGACATGGCTACACCTTC.

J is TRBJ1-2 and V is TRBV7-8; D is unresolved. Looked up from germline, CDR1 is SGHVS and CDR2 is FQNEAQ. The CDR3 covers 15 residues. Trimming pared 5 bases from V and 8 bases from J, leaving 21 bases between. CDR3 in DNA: TGTGCCAGCAGCCCCATTGGGCCCTCACGACCAGGCTACACCTTC. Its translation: CASSPIGPSRPGYTF.

The CDR3 spells CSVRGPGQGASGGFNTEAFF. CDR3 sequence (DNA): TGCAGCGTCCGAGGACCGGGACAGGGGGCTTCGGGCGGGTTCAACACTGAAGCTTTCTTT. The J gene is TRBJ1-1, the V gene TRBV29-1; TRBD1 agrees at 12 bases. V shed 6 bases and J 2 bases; nucleotides not matched to a gene: 22. The germline gives CDR1 SQVTM, CDR2 ANQGSEA. The CDR3 covers 20 residues.

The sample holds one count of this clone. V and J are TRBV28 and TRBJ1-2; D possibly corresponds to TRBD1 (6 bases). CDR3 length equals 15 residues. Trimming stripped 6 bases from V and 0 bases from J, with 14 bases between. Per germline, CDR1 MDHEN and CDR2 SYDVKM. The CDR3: CASRPQQGSNYGYTF. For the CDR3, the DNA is TGTGCCAGCAGACCCCAACAGGGATCTAACTATGGCTACACCTTC.